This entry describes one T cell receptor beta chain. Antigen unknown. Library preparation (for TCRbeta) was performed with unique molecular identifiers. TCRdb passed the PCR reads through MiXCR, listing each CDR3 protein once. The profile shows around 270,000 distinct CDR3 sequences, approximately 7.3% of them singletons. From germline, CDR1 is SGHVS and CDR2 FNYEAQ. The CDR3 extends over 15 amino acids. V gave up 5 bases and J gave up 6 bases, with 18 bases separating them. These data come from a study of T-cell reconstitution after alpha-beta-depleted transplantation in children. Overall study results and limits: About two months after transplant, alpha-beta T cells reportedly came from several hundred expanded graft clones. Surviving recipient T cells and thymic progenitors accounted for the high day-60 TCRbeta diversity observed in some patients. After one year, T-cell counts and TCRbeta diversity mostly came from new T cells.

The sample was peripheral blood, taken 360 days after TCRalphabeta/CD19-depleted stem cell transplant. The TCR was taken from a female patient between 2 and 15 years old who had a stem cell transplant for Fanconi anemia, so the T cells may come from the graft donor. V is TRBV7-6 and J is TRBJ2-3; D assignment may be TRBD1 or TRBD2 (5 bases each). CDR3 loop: CASSLGTGTLDTQYF. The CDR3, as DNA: TGTGCCAGCAGCCTCGGGACCGGGACCTTGGATACGCAGTATTTT.